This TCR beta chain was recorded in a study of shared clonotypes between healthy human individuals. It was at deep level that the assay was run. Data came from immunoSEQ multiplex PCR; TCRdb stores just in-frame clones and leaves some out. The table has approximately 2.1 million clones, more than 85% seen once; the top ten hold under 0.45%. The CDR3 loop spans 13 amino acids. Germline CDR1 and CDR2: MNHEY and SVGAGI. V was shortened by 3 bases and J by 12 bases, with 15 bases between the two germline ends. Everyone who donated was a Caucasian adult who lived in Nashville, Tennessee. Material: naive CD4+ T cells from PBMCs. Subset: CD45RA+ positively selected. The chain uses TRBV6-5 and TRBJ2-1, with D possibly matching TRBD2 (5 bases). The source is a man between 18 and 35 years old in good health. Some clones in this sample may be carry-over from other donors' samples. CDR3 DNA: TGTGCCAGCAGTTATCCGGCTAGCTTTGTGCAGTTCTTC. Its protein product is CASSYPASFVQFF.